The present T cell receptor beta chain was sequenced within a study of shared clonotypes between healthy human individuals. The study, taken as a whole, reports: The authors sampled blood alone, and tissue repertoires likely differ. Sequencing depth was expected to influence donor clonotype sharing.

A note on this clone: The antigen is not known.

Sequenced by immunoSEQ multiplex PCR; TCRdb stores in-frame clones only, minus some. The sample holds approximately 980,000 clones, over 75% seen once. The germline CDR1 and CDR2 sequences are MNHNY and SVGAGI (reference sequence). This CDR3 is built from 15 residues. Trimming took 3 bases from V and 2 from J, leaving 10 bases between them. Those who donated, Caucasian adults without exception, all lived in Nashville, Tennessee. The clonotype was recovered from a man younger than 35 in good health. Sequencing was performed on memory CD4+ T cells sorted from blood. The subset was: CD45RA-negative fraction. This chain links TRBV6-6 with TRBJ1-4; unclear D gene. CDR3 DNA sequence: TGTGCCAGCAGTTATGGGGAGAGTACTAATGAAAAACTGTTTTTT. Its protein is CASSYGESTNEKLFF.